These 32 T cell receptor beta chains were all obtained from the same sample, sequenced in a study of lymphopenia after photon versus proton radiotherapy. The data were produced by immunoSEQ multiplex PCR, yet TCRdb's version contains in-frame clones alone and is incomplete. The sample has around 29,000 clones, 94% seen once. The source material was peripheral blood, sampled from a patient treated with photon-based radiotherapy. The receptor set was obtained from a woman aged 45-59 years with cholangiocarcinoma.

This clone was found once. The V gene is TRBV14, the J gene TRBJ1-1; 7 nucleotides line up with TRBD1. The V gene's germline CDR1 is SGHDN and CDR2 FVKESK. V gave up 4 bases and J gave up 2 bases; unmatched junction bases: 4. The CDR3 spans 14 residues. The CDR3 loop is CASSPGTANTEAFF. CDR3 coding DNA: TGTGCCAGCAGCCCAGGGACAGCAAACACTGAAGCTTTCTTT.

V and J are TRBV2 and TRBJ2-2; D uncertain. Deletions cut 3 bases from V and 6 bases from J, with 11 bases between. The CDR3 extends over 14 amino acids. CDR1 and CDR2 from the germline V gene are SNHLY and FYNNEI. The CDR3 nucleotides read TGTGCCAGCAGTGAGTTTGGTTACCCCGGGGAGCTGTTTTTT. It translates to CASSEFGYPGELFF.

The chain uses TRBV18 and TRBJ2-5, with 8 positions matching TRBD1. CDR1 and CDR2 from the germline V gene are KGHSH and LQKENI. CDR3 length: 13 amino acids. The V gene end was trimmed by 4 bases and the J gene end by 5 bases; junction bases not matched to a gene: 3. CDR3: CASSQGQAETQYF. The DNA for the CDR3 is TGTGCCAGCTCACAGGGACAGGCGGAGACCCAGTACTTC.

J is TRBJ2-3 and V is TRBV30; D is uncertain. Germline CDR1 GTSNPN, CDR2 SVGIG (reference sequence). CDR3 length: 12 residues. V was cut by 4 bases and J by 4 bases, with 9 bases left in between. The CDR3 DNA sequence: TGTGCCTGGATGGGCAGCGCAGATACGCAGTATTTT. It is translated as CAWMGSADTQYF.

This chain uses TRBV30 with TRBJ1-6; D is undetermined. Per the germline V gene, CDR1 is GTSNPN and CDR2 is SVGIG (reference sequence). The CDR3 is 11 amino acids. Trimming took 2 bases from V and 9 from J, leaving 5 bases between them. This chain's CDR3 is CAWSRRSPLHF. Here the CDR3 DNA reads TGTGCCTGGAGTAGGCGTTCACCCCTCCACTTT.

The rearrangement links TRBV18 to TRBJ1-1, with 9 bases that match TRBD1. V lost 3 bases, J lost 11 bases, and 4 bases stayed unmatched. The CDR3 has 12 residues. The V gene's germline CDR1 is KGHSH and CDR2 LQKENI. The CDR3 region has the DNA TGTGCCAGCTCACCTAACAGGGGGCAGGCTTTCTTT. Translated: CASSPNRGQAFF.

This chain connects TRBV7-9 to TRBJ1-2; D possibly corresponds to TRBD1 (5 bases). The CDR3 spans 11 residues. V was clipped by 4 bases and J by 10 bases, with 10 bases between them. Looked up from germline, CDR1 is SEHNR and CDR2 is FQNEAQ (reference sequence). The CDR3, as DNA: TGTGCCAGCAGCTCGGGGGTTGACTACACCTTC. Translating it yields CASSSGVDYTF.

J is TRBJ1-3 and V is TRBV30; 8 bases line up with TRBD1. Germline V gives CDR1 GTSNPN, CDR2 SVGIG (reference sequence). This CDR3 comprises 15 residues. V dropped 2 bases and J dropped 3; count of bases not matched to a gene: 6. CDR3 in amino acids: CAWSFPRGLGNTIYF. DNA of the CDR3: TGTGCCTGGAGTTTCCCCAGGGGGCTTGGAAACACCATATATTTT.

This chain connects TRBV7-2 to TRBJ2-6, with D unresolved. This CDR3 is built from 15 residues. V lost 2 bases, J lost 1 base, and 6 bases lay in between. Germline-derived CDR1 and CDR2 are SGHTA and FQGNSA. The DNA for the CDR3 is TGTGCCAGCAGCTTAAAGGAGTCTGGGGCCAACGTCCTGACTTTC. Translating it yields CASSLKESGANVLTF.

The rearrangement uses TRBV5-4 and TRBJ1-2; TRBD1 matches at 8 bases. This CDR3 comprises 14 residues. Looked up from germline, CDR1 is SGHNT and CDR2 is YYREEE (reference sequence). Trimming took 4 bases from V and 8 from J; bases not matched to a gene: 10. In DNA, the CDR3 is TGTGCCAGCAGCCCGCGGGGGACAGGCGGGGGCTACACCTTC. Protein product: CASSPRGTGGGYTF.

This clone was found once. The CDR3 protein is CSVEDPSGSYGYTF. CDR3 in DNA: TGCAGCGTTGAAGACCCTTCCGGCAGCTATGGCTACACCTTC. This sequence joins TRBV29-1 and TRBJ1-2; D call uncertain. There are 14 residues in the CDR3. Germline CDR1 SQVTM, CDR2 ANQGSEA. The V gene lost 0 bases and the J gene lost 4 bases, with 12 bases spanning the gap.

V usage is TRBV19 and J usage is TRBJ1-2; 8 nucleotides agree with TRBD1. The germline V gene encodes CDR1 LNHDA and CDR2 SQIVND (reference sequence). This CDR3 spans 14 amino acids. The J segment lost 0 bases and the V segment lost 4 bases, leaving 1 base of the junction unmatched. CDR3 coding DNA: TGTGCCAGTAGTAGACAGGGGACTAACTATGGCTACACCTTC. Protein sequence: CASSRQGTNYGYTF.

The chain joins TRBV9 to TRBJ1-1; D call uncertain. The CDR3 runs 14 residues. Germline-derived CDR1 and CDR2 are SGDLS and YYNGEE. The V end was cut by 3 bases, the J end by 3 bases, with 12 bases between. In DNA form, the CDR3 reads TGTGCCAGCAGCGCCGCACAGTTGTACACTGAAGCTTTCTTT. This encodes CASSAAQLYTEAFF.

The V and J genes are TRBV19 and TRBJ1-2, with D uncertain. The CDR3 runs to 13 residues. V lost 6 bases and J lost 3, with 11 bases in between. Looked up from germline, CDR1 is LNHDA and CDR2 is SQIVND (reference sequence). CDR3 residues: CASSNPGDYGYTF. The CDR3 DNA reads TGTGCCAGTAGCAACCCAGGAGACTATGGCTACACCTTC.

The chain is built from TRBV7-2 and TRBJ1-1; D may be TRBD1 (5 bases). Deletions cut 5 bases from V and 4 bases from J, with 17 bases between. The germline V gene encodes CDR1 SGHTA and CDR2 FQGNSA. This CDR3 comprises 15 residues. CDR3 bases: TGTGCCAGCAGCCTGACTAGGGGCCTAGGCACTGAAGCTTTCTTT. Translating it yields CASSLTRGLGTEAFF.

J is TRBJ2-2 and V is TRBV9; no reliable D call. This CDR3 is built from 13 residues. Trimming stripped 0 bases from V and 7 bases from J, with 7 bases between. Per the germline V gene, CDR1 is SGDLS and CDR2 is YYNGEE. The CDR3 here is CASSVVRNGELFF. The CDR3 DNA sequence: TGTGCCAGCAGCGTAGTTCGGAACGGGGAGCTGTTTTTT.

The chain joins TRBV28 to TRBJ1-6, with a weak D call TRBD1 (5 bases). This CDR3 has 12 residues. Germline V gene sequence: CDR1 MDHEN, CDR2 SYDVKM. V was shortened by 11 bases and J by 7 bases, with 12 bases between the two germline ends. The CDR3 nucleotides read TGTGCCTACAGGACCAACAATTCACCCCTCCACTTT. It codes for CAYRTNNSPLHF.

This clone was observed once. Here the CDR3 reads CASSFIGGWRYGYTF. The CDR3 DNA reads as TGTGCCAGCAGCTTCATAGGGGGATGGAGGTATGGCTACACCTTC. The rearrangement links TRBV11-2 to TRBJ1-2, with D possibly being TRBD1 (6 bases). Germline CDR1 and CDR2: SGHAT and FQNNGV. V was trimmed by 3 bases and J by 5 bases, leaving 16 bases between them. The CDR3 runs 15 residues.

This clone was seen a single time. The rearrangement links TRBV6-5 to TRBJ2-7, with D perhaps matching TRBD2 (5 bases). Germline V CDR1 and CDR2: MNHEY, SVGAGI. With 3 bases removed from V and 6 bases from J, the gap between germline ends came to 9 bases. The CDR3 covers 12 residues. CDR3 residues: CASSYSATEQYF. The CDR3 region has the DNA TGTGCCAGCAGTTATAGCGCGACCGAGCAGTACTTC.

The V call is TRBV4-3, the J call TRBJ2-2, with 8 bases fitting TRBD1. The CDR3 loop spans 16 amino acids. J was trimmed by 2 bases and V by 0 bases; bases with no gene match: 2. Germline CDR1 LGHNA, CDR2 YSLEER. The CDR3: CASSQDGTGNTGELFF. The CDR3 region has the DNA TGCGCCAGCAGCCAAGATGGGACAGGAAACACCGGGGAGCTGTTTTTT.

The rearrangement links TRBV6-1 to TRBJ1-2; no clear D. The germline V gene encodes CDR1 MNHNS and CDR2 SASEGT. This CDR3 comprises 15 residues. V shed 7 bases and J shed 1 base, with 16 bases lying between them. As DNA, the CDR3 is TGTGCCAGCATAAGGACCGTCGGGGTTAACTATGGCTACACCTTC. Protein sequence: CASIRTVGVNYGYTF.

This clone was seen a handful of times. The rearrangement joins TRBV11-2 to TRBJ1-3, with no clear D. The CDR3 is 18 amino acids. Per germline, CDR1 SGHAT and CDR2 FQNNGV. Trimming shortened V by 5 bases and J by 4 bases, and 24 bases separated the two germline ends. The CDR3 region is CASSLLPGRRGVGNTIYF. The DNA for the CDR3 is TGTGCCAGCAGCCTTCTCCCGGGCCGCCGGGGTGTGGGAAACACCATATATTTT.

The chain uses TRBV10-1 and TRBJ1-2; D gene ambiguous. CDR1 is WNHNN, CDR2 SYGVQD, per germline (reference sequence). The CDR3 is made up of 13 amino acids. Deletions cut 2 bases from V and 9 bases from J, with 13 bases between. The CDR3 spells CASSEDLRASYTF. CDR3 coding DNA: TGCGCCAGCAGTGAGGACCTACGCGCGAGCTACACCTTC.

The genes are TRBV6-5 and TRBJ1-1, with D perhaps matching TRBD1 (5 bases). Germline CDR1 MNHEY, CDR2 SVGAGI. Trimming pared 2 bases from V and 3 bases from J, leaving 13 bases between. This CDR3 is built from 15 residues. The CDR3 DNA is TGTGCCAGCAGTTACGCTTTACGGGGGGACACTGAAGCTTTCTTT. Protein: CASSYALRGDTEAFF.

Note on this clone: Other DNA sequences in the sample encode the same CDR3. The V call is TRBV7-2, the J call TRBJ2-7; TRBD2 might be the D (7 bases). V lost 3 bases and J 0 bases, leaving 12 bases between the germline ends. Germline V gene sequence: CDR1 SGHTA, CDR2 FQGNSA. The CDR3 is made up of 15 amino acids. The CDR3 sequence is CASSLRGGSSYEQYF. Written as DNA, the CDR3 is TGTGCCAGCAGCTTGAGGGGGGGGAGCTCCTACGAGCAGTACTTC.

The rearrangement links TRBV18 to TRBJ1-2; TRBD1 matches 8 bases. The CDR3 extends over 13 amino acids. Germline V gene lookup returns CDR1 KGHSH and CDR2 LQKENI. Unmatched junction bases numbered 2, after V lost 3 bases and J lost 5 bases. CDR3 in amino acids: CASSPQGAYGYTF. CDR3 bases: TGTGCCAGCTCACCGCAGGGGGCTTATGGCTACACCTTC.

The rearrangement joins TRBV7-2 to TRBJ1-1; 7 bases map to TRBD1. J was trimmed by 1 base and V by 2 bases; bases with no gene match: 4. From germline, CDR1 is SGHTA and CDR2 FQGNSA. The CDR3 covers 15 residues. The CDR3 DNA sequence: TGTGCCAGCAGCTTATATTCAGGGGGGAACACTGAAGCTTTCTTT. This translates into CASSLYSGGNTEAFF.

This rearrangement joins TRBV4-3 to TRBJ1-2, with D unclear. This CDR3 region has 14 residues. Trimming took off 1 base at V and 1 base at J, with 7 bases between the two ends. From germline, CDR1 is LGHNA and CDR2 YSLEER. CDR3 DNA sequence: TGCGCCAGCAGCCAAGTTGACCGTAACTATGGCTACACCTTC. This codes for CASSQVDRNYGYTF.

V is TRBV10-2 and J is TRBJ2-1; 11 bases agree with TRBD2. V was clipped by 6 bases and J by 7 bases; unmatched bases: 8. The CDR3 runs 15 residues. Germline values: CDR1 WSHSY, CDR2 SAAADI. The CDR3 protein is CASRASGGKGNEQFF. The CDR3 DNA reads as TGCGCCAGCAGGGCTAGCGGGGGGAAGGGAAATGAGCAGTTCTTC.

V is TRBV6-1 and J is TRBJ1-6; a weak D match, TRBD1 (5 bases). Germline CDR1 MNHNS, CDR2 SASEGT. This CDR3 is 17 amino acids long. V was cut by 3 bases and J by 1 base, with 13 bases left in between. CDR3 sequence reads: CASSEAGRSSYNSPLHF. CDR3 bases: TGTGCCAGCAGTGAGGCAGGGAGGTCATCCTATAATTCACCCCTCCACTTT.

V and J are TRBV4-1 and TRBJ1-5, with 7 bases lining up with TRBD1. The CDR3 is 18 amino acids. Germline trimming cut 2 bases from V and 2 bases from J; bases unmatched to any gene: 12. Germline CDR1 MGHRA, CDR2 YSYEKL. The CDR3, as DNA: TGCGCCAGCAGCCAATTGATGGGACAGTTCGTGGGCAATCAGCCCCAGCATTTT. This sequence encodes CASSQLMGQFVGNQPQHF.

The J gene is TRBJ2-5, the V gene TRBV5-1, with unresolved D. The CDR3 is 14 amino acids. The V and J ends lost 4 bases and 5 bases respectively, with 15 bases between them. Per the germline V gene, CDR1 is SGHRS and CDR2 is YFSETQ. CDR3 DNA sequence: TGCGCCAGCAGCCCCTTAGTGGGTGGGGAGACCCAGTACTTC. Translated: CASSPLVGGETQYF.